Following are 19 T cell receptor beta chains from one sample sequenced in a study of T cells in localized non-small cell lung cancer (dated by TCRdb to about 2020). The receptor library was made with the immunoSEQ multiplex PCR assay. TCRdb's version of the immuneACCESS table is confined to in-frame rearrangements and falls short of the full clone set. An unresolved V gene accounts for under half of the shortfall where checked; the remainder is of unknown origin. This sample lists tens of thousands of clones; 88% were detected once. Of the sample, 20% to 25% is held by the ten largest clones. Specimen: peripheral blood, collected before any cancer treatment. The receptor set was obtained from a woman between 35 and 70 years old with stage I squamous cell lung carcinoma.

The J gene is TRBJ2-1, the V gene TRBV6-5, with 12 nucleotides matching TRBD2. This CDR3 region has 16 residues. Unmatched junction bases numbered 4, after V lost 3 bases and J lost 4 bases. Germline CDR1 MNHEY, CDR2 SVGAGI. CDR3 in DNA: TGTGCCAGCAGTTATGGGCTAGCGGGGGGGTACAATGAGCAGTTCTTC. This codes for CASSYGLAGGYNEQFF.

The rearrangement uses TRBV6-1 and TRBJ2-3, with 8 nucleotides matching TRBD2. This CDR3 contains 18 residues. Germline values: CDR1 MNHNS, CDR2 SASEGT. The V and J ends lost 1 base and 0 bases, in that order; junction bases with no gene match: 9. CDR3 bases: TGTGCCAGCAGTGAAGGGGTGACTAGCGTTACCAGCACAGATACGCAGTATTTT. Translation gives CASSEGVTSVTSTDTQYF.

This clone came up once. Written as DNA, the CDR3 is TGTGCCAGCAGCGCACGACAGGGTGCGCAGTATTTT. It yields the protein CASSARQGAQYF. The chain has TRBV5-5 and TRBJ2-3; TRBD1 agrees at 7 bases. The V gene's germline CDR1 is SGHKS and CDR2 YYEKEE (reference sequence). The CDR3 length is 12 residues. J gave up 10 bases and V 4 bases, and 6 bases lay outside the gene matches.

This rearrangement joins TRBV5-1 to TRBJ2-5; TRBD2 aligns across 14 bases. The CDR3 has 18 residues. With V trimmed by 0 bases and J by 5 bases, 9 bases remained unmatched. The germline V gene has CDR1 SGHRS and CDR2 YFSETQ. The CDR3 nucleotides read TGCGCCAGCAGCTTGGGCTCTGGACTAGCGGGGGGATATGAGACCCAGTACTTC. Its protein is CASSLGSGLAGGYETQYF. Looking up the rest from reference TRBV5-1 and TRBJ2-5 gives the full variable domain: KAGVTQTPRYLIKTRGQQVTLSCSPISGHRSVSWYQQTPGQGLQFLFEYFSETQRNKGNFPGRFSGRQFSNSRSEMNVSTLELGDSALYLCASSLGSGLAGGYETQYFGPGTRLLVL.

CDR3 in DNA: TGCGCCAGCAGTGAGAAGCGGGGGAGTGAAGCTTTCTTT. Translated: CASSEKRGSEAFF. The chain joins TRBV10-2 to TRBJ1-1, with TRBD1 as a possible D gene (5 bases). V gave up 2 bases and J gave up 7 bases, with 11 bases separating them. In germline, CDR1 is WSHSY, CDR2 SAAADI. The length of the CDR3 is 13 residues.

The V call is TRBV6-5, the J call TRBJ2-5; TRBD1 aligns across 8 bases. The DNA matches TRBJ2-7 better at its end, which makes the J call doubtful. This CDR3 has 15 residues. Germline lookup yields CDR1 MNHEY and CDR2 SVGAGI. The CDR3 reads CASSQTGTGPYEQYF. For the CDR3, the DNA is TGTGCCAGCAGCCAAACCGGGACAGGTCCCTACGAGCAGTACTTC.

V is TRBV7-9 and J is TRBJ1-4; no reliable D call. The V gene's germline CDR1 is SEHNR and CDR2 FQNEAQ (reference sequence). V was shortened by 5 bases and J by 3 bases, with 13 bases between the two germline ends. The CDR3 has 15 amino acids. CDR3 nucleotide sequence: TGTGCCAGCAGCGCTCAGGCTCAGCCTAATGAAAAACTGTTTTTT. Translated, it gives CASSAQAQPNEKLFF.

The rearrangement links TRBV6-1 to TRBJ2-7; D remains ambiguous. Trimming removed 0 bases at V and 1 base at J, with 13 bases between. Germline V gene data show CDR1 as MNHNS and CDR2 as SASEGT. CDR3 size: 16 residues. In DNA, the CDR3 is TGTGCCAGCAGTGAAGCCGAACACTGGGCTTCCTACGAGCAGTACTTC. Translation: CASSEAEHWASYEQYF.

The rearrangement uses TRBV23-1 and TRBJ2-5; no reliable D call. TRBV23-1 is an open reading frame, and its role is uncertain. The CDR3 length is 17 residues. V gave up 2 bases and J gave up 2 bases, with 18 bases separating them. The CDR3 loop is CASSQIAPLIGQETQYF. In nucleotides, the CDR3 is TGCGCCAGCAGTCAAATAGCCCCTCTAATAGGTCAAGAGACCCAGTACTTC.

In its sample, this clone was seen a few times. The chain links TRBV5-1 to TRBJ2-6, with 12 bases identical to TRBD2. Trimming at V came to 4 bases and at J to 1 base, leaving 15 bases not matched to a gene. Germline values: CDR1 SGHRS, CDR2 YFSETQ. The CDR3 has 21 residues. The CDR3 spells CASSPTSGGHTITSGANVLTF. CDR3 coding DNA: TGCGCCAGCAGCCCGACTAGCGGGGGTCACACAATAACTTCTGGGGCCAACGTCCTGACTTTC.

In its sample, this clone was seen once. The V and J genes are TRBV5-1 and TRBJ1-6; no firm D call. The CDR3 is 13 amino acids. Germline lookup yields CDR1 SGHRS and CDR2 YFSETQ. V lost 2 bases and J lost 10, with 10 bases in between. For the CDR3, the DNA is TGCGCCAGCAGCTTAGCCGAGGAGTCACCCCTCCACTTT. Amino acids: CASSLAEESPLHF.

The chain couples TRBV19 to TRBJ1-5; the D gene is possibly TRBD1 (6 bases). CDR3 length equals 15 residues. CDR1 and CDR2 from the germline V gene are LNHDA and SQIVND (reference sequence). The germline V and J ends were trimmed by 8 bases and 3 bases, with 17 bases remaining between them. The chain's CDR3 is CASSRLTGNNQPQHF. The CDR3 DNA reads TGTGCCAGTTCCCGCCTGACAGGCAACAATCAGCCCCAGCATTTT.

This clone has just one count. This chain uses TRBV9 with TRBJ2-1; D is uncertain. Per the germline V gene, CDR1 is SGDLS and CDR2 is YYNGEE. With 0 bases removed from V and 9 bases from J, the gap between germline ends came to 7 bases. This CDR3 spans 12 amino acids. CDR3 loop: CASSVAGSEQFF. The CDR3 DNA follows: TGTGCCAGCAGCGTAGCGGGCAGTGAGCAGTTCTTC.

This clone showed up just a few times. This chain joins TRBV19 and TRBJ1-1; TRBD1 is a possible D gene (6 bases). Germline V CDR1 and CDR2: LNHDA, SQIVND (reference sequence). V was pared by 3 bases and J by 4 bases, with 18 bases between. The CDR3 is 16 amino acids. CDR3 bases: TGTGCCAGTAGTATTGGGGGCCTCGATTCACCCACTGAAGCTTTCTTT. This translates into CASSIGGLDSPTEAFF. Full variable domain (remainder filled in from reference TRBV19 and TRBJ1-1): DGGITQSPKYLFRKEGQNVTLSCEQNLNHDAMYWYRQDPGQGLRLIYYSQIVNDFQKGDIAEGYSVSREKKESFPLTVTSAQKNPTAFYLCASSIGGLDSPTEAFFGQGTRLTVV.

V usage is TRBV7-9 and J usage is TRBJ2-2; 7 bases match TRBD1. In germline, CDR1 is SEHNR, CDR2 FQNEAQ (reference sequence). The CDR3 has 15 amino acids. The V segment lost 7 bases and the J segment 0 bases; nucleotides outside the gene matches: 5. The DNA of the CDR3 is TGTGCCAGCACCTTGGGACAGACGAACACCGGGGAGCTGTTTTTT. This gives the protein CASTLGQTNTGELFF.

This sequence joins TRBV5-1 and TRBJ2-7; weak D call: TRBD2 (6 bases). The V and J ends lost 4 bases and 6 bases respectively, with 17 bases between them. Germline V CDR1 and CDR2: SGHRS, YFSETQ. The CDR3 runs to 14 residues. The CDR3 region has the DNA TGCGCCAGCAGCCCGGTCGGGGGAGTATCCGAGCAGTACTTC. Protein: CASSPVGGVSEQYF.

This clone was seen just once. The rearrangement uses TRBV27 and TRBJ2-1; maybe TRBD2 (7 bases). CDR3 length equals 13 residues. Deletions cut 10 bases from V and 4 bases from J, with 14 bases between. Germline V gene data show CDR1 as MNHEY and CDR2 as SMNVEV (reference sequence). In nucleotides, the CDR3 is TGTGCCACAGGGGCTAGCGGATACAATGAGCAGTTCTTC. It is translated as CATGASGYNEQFF.

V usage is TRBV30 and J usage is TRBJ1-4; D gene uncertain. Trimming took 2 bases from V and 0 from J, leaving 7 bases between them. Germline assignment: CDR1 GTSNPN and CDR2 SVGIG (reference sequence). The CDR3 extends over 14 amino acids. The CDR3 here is CAWSFGPTNEKLFF. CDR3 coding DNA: TGTGCCTGGAGTTTCGGGCCAACTAATGAAAAACTGTTTTTT.

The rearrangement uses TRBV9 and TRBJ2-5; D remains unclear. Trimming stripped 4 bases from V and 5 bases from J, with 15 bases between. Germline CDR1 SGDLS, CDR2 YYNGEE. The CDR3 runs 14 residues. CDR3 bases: TGTGCCAGCAGCCCCCTGGCTGGGGTGGAGACCCAGTACTTC. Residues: CASSPLAGVETQYF. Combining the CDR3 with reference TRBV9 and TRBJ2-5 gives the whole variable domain DSGVTQTPKHLITATGQRVTLRCSPRSGDLSVYWYQQSLDQGLQFLIQYYNGEERAKGNILERFSAQQFPDLHSELNLSSLELGDSALYFCASSPLAGVETQYFGPGTRLLVL.